Described below is a single T cell receptor beta chain sequence and its context. As a fraction of the sample, this clonotype is medium-sized (0.01 to 0.1%). Its binding antigen is unknown. No base-level quality is on record; no much larger clone is a single base apart. The data belong to a study of CD4 and CD8 cells across lung adenocarcinoma regions (dated 2018 in TCRdb). Regarding the study in general: The study examined intratumor heterogeneity of the T cell receptor repertoire by comparing tumor centers with tumor margins.

The donors were patients who had localized lung adenocarcinoma, which is a subtype of non-small cell lung cancer. Samples were obtained from the centers of localized lung adenocarcinomas. For TCR repertoire analysis, CD8+ T cells from tumor tissue were profiled separately from CD4+ T cells. Library creation used PCR. Sequenced on a HiSeq X Ten. TCRdb reworked the public reads: Q25 trimming with fastp, MiXCR clone assembly, productive beta chains retained. Rows are unified per CDR3 protein, each entry keeping the most common DNA and genes. The sample table shows around 19,000 distinct CDR3 sequences, and approximately 50% are seen once. Approximately 26% of the sample comes from the top ten. The sequence came from a female donor with lung adenocarcinoma. The CD4 and CD8 labels of this study may be unreliable. The sequencing input was CD8+ T cells from the center of a lung tumor. Reading the label with the study, this specimen's cell subset or site is: tumor center region.

The DNA sequence is as follows: TGTGCCAGCAGTGAATGGACCGCTTCAGGGGCTTTCTTT. This gives the protein CASSEWTASGAFF. Here the chain combines TRBV6-1 and TRBJ1-1, with TRBD1 perhaps the D gene, on 5 matching bases. CDR1 and CDR2 (MNHNS, SASEGT) derive from the germline V gene. CDR3 length: 13 amino acids, cysteine to phenylalanine. Kept here is only the CDR3 DNA, which spans 39 bases and is read in frame from base 1. Between the V and J ends, shortened by 2 bases and 11 bases respectively, the junction contains 15 bases.